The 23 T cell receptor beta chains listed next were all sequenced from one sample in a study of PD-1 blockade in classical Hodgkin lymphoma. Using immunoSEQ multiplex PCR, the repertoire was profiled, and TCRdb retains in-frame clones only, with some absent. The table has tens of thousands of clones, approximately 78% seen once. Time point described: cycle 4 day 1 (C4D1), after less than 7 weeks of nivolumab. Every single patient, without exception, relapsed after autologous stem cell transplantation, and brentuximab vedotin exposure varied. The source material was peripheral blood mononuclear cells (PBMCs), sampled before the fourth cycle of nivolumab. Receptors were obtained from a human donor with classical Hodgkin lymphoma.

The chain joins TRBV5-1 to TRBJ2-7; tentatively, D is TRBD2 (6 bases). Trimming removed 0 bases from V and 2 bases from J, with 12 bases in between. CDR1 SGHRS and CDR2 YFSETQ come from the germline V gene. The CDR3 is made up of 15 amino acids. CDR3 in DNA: TGCGCCAGCAGCTTGGTTGCGGGGTTAGCCTACGAGCAGTACTTC. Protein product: CASSLVAGLAYEQYF.

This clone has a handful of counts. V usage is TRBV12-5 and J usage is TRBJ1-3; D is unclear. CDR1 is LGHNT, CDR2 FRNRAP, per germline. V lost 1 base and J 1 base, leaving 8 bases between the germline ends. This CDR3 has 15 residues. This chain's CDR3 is CASGLAPGSGNTIYF. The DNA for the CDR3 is TGTGCTAGTGGTTTGGCTCCCGGATCTGGAAACACCATATATTTT.

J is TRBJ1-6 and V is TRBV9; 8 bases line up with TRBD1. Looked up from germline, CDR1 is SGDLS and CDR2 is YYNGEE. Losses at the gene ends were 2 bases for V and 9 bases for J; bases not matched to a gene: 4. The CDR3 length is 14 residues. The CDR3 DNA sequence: TGTGCCAGCAGCGTCGGACAGGGAAGTTCACCCCTCCACTTT. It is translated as CASSVGQGSSPLHF.

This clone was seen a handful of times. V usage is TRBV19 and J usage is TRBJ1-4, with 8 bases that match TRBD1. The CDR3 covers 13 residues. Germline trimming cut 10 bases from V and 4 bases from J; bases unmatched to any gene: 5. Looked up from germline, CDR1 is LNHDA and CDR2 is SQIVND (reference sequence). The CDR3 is CATLGQGNEKLFF. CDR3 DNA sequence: TGTGCCACCCTCGGACAGGGTAATGAAAAACTGTTTTTT.

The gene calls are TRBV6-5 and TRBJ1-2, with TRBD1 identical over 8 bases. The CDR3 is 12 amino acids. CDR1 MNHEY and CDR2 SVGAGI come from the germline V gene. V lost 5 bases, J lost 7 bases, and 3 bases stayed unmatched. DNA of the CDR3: TGTGCCAGCAGTAGGACAGGGACTGGCTACACCTTC. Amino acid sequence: CASSRTGTGYTF.

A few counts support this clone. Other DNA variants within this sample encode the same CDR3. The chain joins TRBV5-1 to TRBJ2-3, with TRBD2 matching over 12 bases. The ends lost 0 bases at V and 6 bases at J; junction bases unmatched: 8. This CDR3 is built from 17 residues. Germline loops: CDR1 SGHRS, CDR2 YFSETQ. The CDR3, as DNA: TGCGCCAGCAGCTTGGGGCTAGCGGGGGGGCGACGGGATACGCAGTATTTT. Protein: CASSLGLAGGRRDTQYF.

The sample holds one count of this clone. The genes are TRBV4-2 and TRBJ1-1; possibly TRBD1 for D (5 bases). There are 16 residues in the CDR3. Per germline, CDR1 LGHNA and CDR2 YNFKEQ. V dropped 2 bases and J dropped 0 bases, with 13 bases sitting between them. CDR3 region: CASSQFGGGVNTEAFF. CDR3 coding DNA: TGTGCCAGCAGCCAATTCGGGGGAGGTGTGAACACTGAAGCTTTCTTT.

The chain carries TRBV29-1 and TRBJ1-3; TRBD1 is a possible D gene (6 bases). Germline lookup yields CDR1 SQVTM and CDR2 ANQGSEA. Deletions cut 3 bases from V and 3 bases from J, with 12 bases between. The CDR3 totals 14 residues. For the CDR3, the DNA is TGCAGCGTTGAGGAGGGGGGCTTTGGAAACACCATATATTTT. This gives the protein CSVEEGGFGNTIYF.

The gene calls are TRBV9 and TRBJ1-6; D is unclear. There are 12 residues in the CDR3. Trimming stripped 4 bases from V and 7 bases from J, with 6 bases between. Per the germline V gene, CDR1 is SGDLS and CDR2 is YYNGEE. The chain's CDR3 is CASSRENSPLHF. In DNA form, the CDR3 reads TGTGCCAGCAGCCGAGAGAATTCACCCCTCCACTTT.

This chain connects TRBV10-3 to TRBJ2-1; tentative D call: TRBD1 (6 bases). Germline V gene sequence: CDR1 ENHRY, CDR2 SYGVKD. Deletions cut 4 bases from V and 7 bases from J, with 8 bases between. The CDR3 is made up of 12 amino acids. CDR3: CAISGGGNEQFF. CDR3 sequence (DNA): TGTGCCATCAGTGGAGGGGGAAATGAGCAGTTCTTC.

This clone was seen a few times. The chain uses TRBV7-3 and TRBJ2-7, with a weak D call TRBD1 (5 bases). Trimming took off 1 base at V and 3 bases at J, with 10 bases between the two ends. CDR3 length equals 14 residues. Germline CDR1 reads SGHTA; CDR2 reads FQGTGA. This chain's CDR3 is CASSLKPGNYEQYF. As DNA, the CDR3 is TGTGCCAGCAGCTTAAAACCAGGGAACTACGAGCAGTACTTC.

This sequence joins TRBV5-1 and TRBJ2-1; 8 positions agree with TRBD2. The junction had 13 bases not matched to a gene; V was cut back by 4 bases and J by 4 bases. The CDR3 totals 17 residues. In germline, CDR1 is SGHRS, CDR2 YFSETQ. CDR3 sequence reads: CASSPERGWLGYNEQFF. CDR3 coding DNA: TGCGCCAGCAGCCCGGAGCGGGGGTGGTTGGGTTACAATGAGCAGTTCTTC.

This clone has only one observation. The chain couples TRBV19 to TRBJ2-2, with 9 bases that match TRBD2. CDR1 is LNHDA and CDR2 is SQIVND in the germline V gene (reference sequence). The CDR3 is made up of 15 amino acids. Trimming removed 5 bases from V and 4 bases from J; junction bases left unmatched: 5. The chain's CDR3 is CASSAAGGITGELFF. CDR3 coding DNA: TGTGCCAGTAGTGCGGCGGGAGGGATCACCGGGGAGCTGTTTTTT. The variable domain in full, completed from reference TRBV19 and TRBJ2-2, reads DGGITQSPKYLFRKEGQNVTLSCEQNLNHDAMYWYRQDPGQGLRLIYYSQIVNDFQKGDIAEGYSVSREKKESFPLTVTSAQKNPTAFYLCASSAAGGITGELFFGEGSRLTVL.

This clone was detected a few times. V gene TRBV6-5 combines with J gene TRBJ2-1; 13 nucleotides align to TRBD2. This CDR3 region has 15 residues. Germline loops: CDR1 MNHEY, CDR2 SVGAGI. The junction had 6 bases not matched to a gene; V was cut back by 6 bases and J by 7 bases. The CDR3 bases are TGTGCCAGCAGAGGACTAGCGGGAGTGCGTAATGAGCAGTTCTTC. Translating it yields CASRGLAGVRNEQFF.

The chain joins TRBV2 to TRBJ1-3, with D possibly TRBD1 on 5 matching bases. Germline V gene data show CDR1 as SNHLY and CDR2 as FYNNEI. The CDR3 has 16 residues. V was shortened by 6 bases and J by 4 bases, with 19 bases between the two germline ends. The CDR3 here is CASSSSGRPLGNTIYF. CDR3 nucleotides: TGTGCCAGCAGCTCCTCAGGGAGGCCGCTGGGAAACACCATATATTTT.

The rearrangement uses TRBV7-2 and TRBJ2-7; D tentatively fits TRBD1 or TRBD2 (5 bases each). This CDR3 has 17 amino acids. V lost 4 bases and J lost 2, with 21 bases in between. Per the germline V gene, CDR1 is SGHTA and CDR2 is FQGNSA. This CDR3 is CASSWTFRSGAPYEQYF. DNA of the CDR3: TGTGCCAGCAGCTGGACCTTCAGATCCGGGGCCCCCTACGAGCAGTACTTC.

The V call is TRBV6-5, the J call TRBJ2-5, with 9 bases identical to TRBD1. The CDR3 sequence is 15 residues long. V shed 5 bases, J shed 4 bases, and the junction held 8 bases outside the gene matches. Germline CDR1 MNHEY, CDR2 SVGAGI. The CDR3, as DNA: TGTGCCAGCAGTGGAAACAGGGGGCTAGGAGAGACCCAGTACTTC. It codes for CASSGNRGLGETQYF.

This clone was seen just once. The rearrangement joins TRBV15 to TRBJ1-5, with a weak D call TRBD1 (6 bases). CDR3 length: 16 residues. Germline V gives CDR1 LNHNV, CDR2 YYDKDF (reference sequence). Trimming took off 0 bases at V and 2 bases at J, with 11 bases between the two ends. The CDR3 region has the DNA TGTGCCACCAGCAGAGATCCGCGACAGGGCAATCAGCCCCAGCATTTT. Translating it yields CATSRDPRQGNQPQHF.

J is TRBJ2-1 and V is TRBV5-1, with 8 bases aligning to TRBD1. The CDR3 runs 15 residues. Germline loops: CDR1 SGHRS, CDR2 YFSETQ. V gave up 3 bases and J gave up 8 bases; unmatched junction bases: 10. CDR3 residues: CASSWTGSNMDEQFF. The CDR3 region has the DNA TGCGCCAGCAGCTGGACAGGGTCAAATATGGATGAGCAGTTCTTC.

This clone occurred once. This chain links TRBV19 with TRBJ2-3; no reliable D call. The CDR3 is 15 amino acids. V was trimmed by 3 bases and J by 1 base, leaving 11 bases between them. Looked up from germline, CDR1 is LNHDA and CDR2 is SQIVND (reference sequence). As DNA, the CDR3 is TGTGCCAGTAGTATGGGGTACAGTCGCACAGATACGCAGTATTTT. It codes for CASSMGYSRTDTQYF.

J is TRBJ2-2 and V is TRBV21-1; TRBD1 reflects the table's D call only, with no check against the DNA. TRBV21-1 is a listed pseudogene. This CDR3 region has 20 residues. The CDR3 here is CASSKGDRDRATSNTGELFF. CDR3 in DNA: TGTGCCAGCAGCAAAGGGGACCGGGACAGGGCCACGTCGAACACCGGGGAGCTGTTTTTT.

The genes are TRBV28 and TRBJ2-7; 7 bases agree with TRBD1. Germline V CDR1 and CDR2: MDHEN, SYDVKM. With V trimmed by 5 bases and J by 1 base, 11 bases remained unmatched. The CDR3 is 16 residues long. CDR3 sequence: CASSTVSGTASYEQYF. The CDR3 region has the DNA TGTGCCAGCAGTACCGTCTCCGGGACAGCTTCCTACGAGCAGTACTTC.

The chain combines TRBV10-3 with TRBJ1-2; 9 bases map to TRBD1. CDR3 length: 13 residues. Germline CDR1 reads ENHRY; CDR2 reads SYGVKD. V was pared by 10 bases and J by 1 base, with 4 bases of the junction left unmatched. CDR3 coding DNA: TGTGCCACCGACAGGGGGGGTAACTATGGCTACACCTTC. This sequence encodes CATDRGGNYGYTF.